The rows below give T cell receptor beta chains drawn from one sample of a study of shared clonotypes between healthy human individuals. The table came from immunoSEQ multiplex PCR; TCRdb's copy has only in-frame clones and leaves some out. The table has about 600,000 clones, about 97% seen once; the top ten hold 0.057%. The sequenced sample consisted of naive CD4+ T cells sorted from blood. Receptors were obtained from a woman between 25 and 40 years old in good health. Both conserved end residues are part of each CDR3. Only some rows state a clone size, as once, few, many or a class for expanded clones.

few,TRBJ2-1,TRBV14,CASSQDMGEGPYEQFF
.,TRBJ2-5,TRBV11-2,CASSLTGEETQYF
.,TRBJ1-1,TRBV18,CASSLLADRAFF
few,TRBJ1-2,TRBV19,CASSIRDNYGYTF
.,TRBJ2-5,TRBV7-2,CASSFRDEGGTQYF
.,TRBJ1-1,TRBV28,CASLTGTGEKAFF
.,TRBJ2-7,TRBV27,CASIGDLSSGPPYEQYF
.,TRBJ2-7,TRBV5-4,CASSLGGLAGGYEQYF
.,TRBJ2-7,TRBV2,CASSGGAGRYEQYF
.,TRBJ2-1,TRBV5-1,CASSSGTGVYNEQFF
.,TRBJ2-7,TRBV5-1,CASSLVVAGGLAYEQYF
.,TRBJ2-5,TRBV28,CASSLPVSEQETQYF
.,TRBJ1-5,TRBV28,CASRRDRLNQPQHF
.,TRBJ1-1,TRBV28,CASSFQSPGQGMAFF
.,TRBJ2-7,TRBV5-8,CASSRGTSYEQYF
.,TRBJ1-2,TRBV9,CASSGTGGAGYGYTF
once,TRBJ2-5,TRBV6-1,CASRQGWVVQETQYF
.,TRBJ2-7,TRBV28,CASSLYRGQYEQYF
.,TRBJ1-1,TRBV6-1,CASSAETPGHWNTEAFF
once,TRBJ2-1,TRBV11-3,CASSLEATTRQEQFF
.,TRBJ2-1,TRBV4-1,CASSQPRQGLGEQFF